This T cell receptor (beta chain) emerged from a study of PD-1 blockade in classical Hodgkin lymphoma. This table comes from immunoSEQ multiplex PCR, and its TCRdb copy is limited to in-frame clones, with some not included. The repertoire has 80,000 to 100,000 clones, about 92% of them found once; the top ten carry roughly 2%. CDR3 length equals 16 residues. With 4 bases clipped from V and 0 bases from J, the junction kept 11 bases outside the gene matches. The germline gives CDR1 SQVTM, CDR2 ANQGSEA. The time point is: cycle 4 day 1 (C4D1), after more than 5 weeks of nivolumab. All patients experienced relapse after autologous stem cell transplantation, and brentuximab vedotin exposure was variable.

The receptor comes from a human donor with classical Hodgkin lymphoma. The chain has TRBV29-1 and TRBJ2-7; 8 nucleotides match TRBD2. Here the sequenced sample was peripheral blood mononuclear cells (PBMCs), taken before the fourth cycle of nivolumab. CDR3 amino acids: CSVGGSGDPLSYEQYF. The CDR3 DNA reads TGCAGCGTTGGCGGTAGCGGGGACCCCCTCTCCTACGAGCAGTACTTC.